Shown below are 26 T cell receptor beta chains from a single sample sequenced in a study of T cell responses to AZD1222 COVID-19 vaccine. The table came from immunoSEQ multiplex PCR; TCRdb's copy has only in-frame clones and leaves some out. The sample consists of approximately 160,000 clones, approximately 90% of them appearing once. Material: peripheral blood, obtained on day 0 of AZD1222 vaccination. The receptors originated from an adult in good health.

To note about this clone: This CDR3 is also generated by other DNA sequences in the sample. The chain joins TRBV5-1 to TRBJ2-2; D is unclear. This CDR3 has 15 amino acids. Trimming took off 0 bases at V and 0 bases at J, with 6 bases between the two ends. Germline values: CDR1 SGHRS, CDR2 YFSETQ. CDR3 in amino acids: CASSLDRPNTGELFF. In DNA form, the CDR3 reads TGCGCCAGCAGCTTGGATAGGCCGAACACCGGGGAGCTGTTTTTT. Based on the CDR3 plus reference TRBV5-1 and TRBJ2-2, the full variable domain is KAGVTQTPRYLIKTRGQQVTLSCSPISGHRSVSWYQQTPGQGLQFLFEYFSETQRNKGNFPGRFSGRQFSNSRSEMNVSTLELGDSALYLCASSLDRPNTGELFFGEGSRLTVL.

The rearrangement joins TRBV28 to TRBJ2-1, with 7 bases matching TRBD1. The V gene's germline CDR1 is MDHEN and CDR2 SYDVKM. Trimming cost V 8 bases and J 10 bases; bases outside gene matches: 11. The CDR3 length is 13 residues. CDR3 bases: TGTGCCAGCTCTTGGGACAGAGGGTACGAGCAGTTCTTC. Its translation: CASSWDRGYEQFF.

V gene TRBV6-5 combines with J gene TRBJ1-2; a possible D gene is TRBD1 (6 bases). The CDR3 loop spans 12 amino acids. Germline V gene lookup returns CDR1 MNHEY and CDR2 SVGAGI. The germline V and J ends were trimmed by 6 bases and 8 bases, with 13 bases remaining between them. CDR3 loop: CASRQGLYGYTF. CDR3 sequence (DNA): TGTGCCAGCAGACAGGGTTTGTACGGCTACACCTTC.

The rearrangement links TRBV30 to TRBJ2-3; D perhaps matches TRBD1 (6 bases). The CDR3 has 12 residues. Trimming left V 5 bases short and J 5 bases short, with 11 bases between. Germline values: CDR1 GTSNPN, CDR2 SVGIG (reference sequence). CDR3: CAWGPTGDTQYF. The CDR3 coding sequence is TGTGCCTGGGGACCGACAGGAGATACGCAGTATTTT.

The CDR3 spells CASTDGPYGNQPQHF. Here the CDR3 DNA reads TGTGCCAGTACGGACGGACCTTATGGCAATCAGCCCCAGCATTTT. The rearrangement joins TRBV19 to TRBJ1-5; D ambiguous. With 7 bases removed from V and 2 bases from J, the gap between germline ends came to 15 bases. The CDR3 length is 15 residues. Germline V gene lookup returns CDR1 LNHDA and CDR2 SQIVND (reference sequence).

This clone was counted a single time. The chain employs TRBV6-5 and TRBJ2-7; TRBD2 matches at 11 bases. V dropped 6 bases and J dropped 2; count of bases not matched to a gene: 3. There are 14 residues in the CDR3. Germline V gene lookup returns CDR1 MNHEY and CDR2 SVGAGI. CDR3 bases: TGTGCCAGCAGACCTAGCGGGAGGCCCTACGAGCAGTACTTC. Translated, it gives CASRPSGRPYEQYF.

The gene calls are TRBV3-1 (or the pseudogene TRBV3-2) and TRBJ1-3; D is possibly TRBD1 (5 bases). The ends were cut back, 7 bases at V and 0 bases at J, with 16 bases in the middle. This CDR3 is built from 16 residues. Germline V CDR1 and CDR2: LGHDT, YNNKEL (reference sequence). Written as DNA, the CDR3 is TGTGCCAGCACCCTAGGGGCAGGCAACTCTGGAAACACCATATATTTT. This translates into CASTLGAGNSGNTIYF.

The chain joins TRBV27 to TRBJ2-7, with D perhaps TRBD2 (6 bases). Germline V CDR1 and CDR2: MNHEY, SMNVEV (reference sequence). The V end lost 9 bases, the J end lost 4 bases, and 34 bases lay between the germline ends. This CDR3 region has 19 residues. The CDR3 DNA is TGTGCCAGAGCGACGGGGGAAAGTGCGTATTCTTTCCATTATTACGAGCAGTACTTC. This gives the protein CARATGESAYSFHYYEQYF.

The chain is built from TRBV7-8 and TRBJ1-5; D is unresolved. V was trimmed by 5 bases and J by 0 bases, leaving 5 bases between them. This CDR3 comprises 13 residues. Germline CDR1 and CDR2: SGHVS and FQNEAQ. CDR3 coding DNA: TGTGCCAGCAGCCCCCATAGCAATCAGCCCCAGCATTTT. It is translated as CASSPHSNQPQHF. The whole variable domain, remainder taken from reference TRBV7-8 and TRBJ1-5, is GAGVSQSPRYKVAKRGQDVALRCDPISGHVSLFWYQQALGQGPEFLTYFQNEAQLDKSGLPSDRFFAERPEGSVSTLKIQRTQQEDSAVYLCASSPHSNQPQHFGDGTRLSIL.

The rearrangement links TRBV28 to TRBJ1-4; perhaps TRBD1 as D (5 bases). The CDR3 consists of 14 residues. CDR1 and CDR2 from the germline V gene are MDHEN and SYDVKM. The V end lost 1 base, the J end lost 7 bases, and 10 bases lay between the germline ends. CDR3 sequence: CASSLSGISEKLFF. For the CDR3, the DNA is TGTGCCAGCAGTTTATCAGGGATAAGTGAAAAACTGTTTTTT.

This chain links TRBV12-3 or TRBV12-4 with TRBJ1-2; 8 bases agree with TRBD1. V lost 7 bases to trimming and J lost 9 bases; unmatched junction nucleotides: 7. CDR3 length equals 12 residues. DNA for the CDR3: TGTGCCAGCACTCTCGGACAGGGTCGCTACACCTTC. This sequence encodes CASTLGQGRYTF.

The rearrangement joins TRBV6-5 to TRBJ1-3; no reliable D call. CDR1 MNHEY and CDR2 SVGAGI come from the germline V gene. The V and J ends lost 2 bases and 0 bases respectively, with 11 bases between them. The CDR3 consists of 16 residues. CDR3 nucleotides: TGTGCCAGCAGTTACGGACTCTGGAGCTCTGGAAACACCATATATTTT. This sequence encodes CASSYGLWSSGNTIYF.

This chain links TRBV7-9 with TRBJ2-2; 7 nucleotides match TRBD1. This CDR3 is 14 amino acids long. Germline V gene lookup returns CDR1 SEHNR and CDR2 FQNEAQ (reference sequence). J lost 3 bases, V lost 7 bases, and 5 bases had no gene match. CDR3 amino acids: CASTPGQDTGELFF. The CDR3, as DNA: TGTGCCAGCACCCCTGGACAGGACACCGGGGAGCTGTTTTTT.

This clone is termed large. The chain is built from TRBV6-1 and TRBJ1-2; 8 bases fit TRBD1. Trimming cost V 2 bases and J 4 bases; bases outside gene matches: 3. CDR1 and CDR2 from the germline V gene are MNHNS and SASEGT. This CDR3 has 14 amino acids. The CDR3 reads CASSEIDRGYGYTF. The CDR3 region has the DNA TGTGCCAGCAGTGAAATCGACAGGGGCTATGGCTACACCTTC.

The chain joins TRBV3-1 (or the pseudogene TRBV3-2) to TRBJ1-6; no reliable D call. Germline V gene lookup returns CDR1 LGHDT and CDR2 YNNKEL (reference sequence). The CDR3 sequence is 14 residues long. V gave up 3 bases and J gave up 7 bases, with 10 bases separating them. The CDR3 DNA reads TGTGCCAGCAGCCATGTCCCGACAAATTCACCCCTCCACTTT. Its translation is CASSHVPTNSPLHF.

The chain is built from TRBV7-9 and TRBJ2-2; D is possibly TRBD1 (5 bases). This CDR3 is built from 17 residues. Trimming took off 2 bases at V and 0 bases at J, with 13 bases between the two ends. Germline V CDR1 and CDR2: SEHNR, FQNEAQ (reference sequence). CDR3 protein: CASSLRAGNSNTGELFF. CDR3 bases: TGTGCCAGCAGCTTAAGGGCAGGGAATTCGAACACCGGGGAGCTGTTTTTT.

The chain carries TRBV21-1 and TRBJ2-5; whether TRBD1, the table's D call, matches the DNA was not checked. TRBV21-1 is marked as a pseudogene. The CDR3 is 13 residues long. This CDR3 reads CANWGPRGETQYF. The CDR3 region has the DNA TGTGCCAACTGGGGGCCTCGAGGGGAGACCCAGTACTTC.

This clone is a singleton in its sample. The chain is built from TRBV6-6 and TRBJ1-2, with no clear D. The CDR3 is 13 residues long. Trimming shortened V by 10 bases and J by 3 bases, and 15 bases separated the two germline ends. CDR1 and CDR2 from the germline V gene are MNHNY and SVGAGI (reference sequence). This CDR3 is CATSTPRDYGYTF. The CDR3 region has the DNA TGTGCCACCTCAACCCCCCGCGACTATGGCTACACCTTC.

The chain links TRBV3-1 (or the pseudogene TRBV3-2) to TRBJ2-5; 9 nucleotides line up with TRBD2. CDR3 length: 17 residues. Trimming took 1 base from V and 0 from J; bases not matched to a gene: 6. CDR1 and CDR2 from the germline V gene are LGHDT and YNNKEL (reference sequence). CDR3 in amino acids: CASSQASEREDQETQYF. The DNA for the CDR3 is TGTGCCAGCAGCCAAGCTTCTGAGCGGGAGGACCAAGAGACCCAGTACTTC.

CDR3 sequence reads: CASGADRALGTEAFF. In DNA form, the CDR3 reads TGCGCCAGCGGGGCGGACAGGGCCTTGGGCACTGAAGCTTTCTTT. V usage is TRBV5-1 and J usage is TRBJ1-1; 8 bases fit TRBD1. CDR3 length equals 15 residues. The germline V gene has CDR1 SGHRS and CDR2 YFSETQ. V dropped 7 bases and J dropped 4; count of bases not matched to a gene: 12.

The chain links TRBV18 to TRBJ2-5; TRBD1 agrees at 8 bases. CDR1 KGHSH and CDR2 LQKENI come from the germline V gene. The CDR3 has 15 amino acids. V dropped 3 bases and J dropped 5; count of bases not matched to a gene: 8. In DNA, the CDR3 is TGTGCCAGCTCACCTCAGACAGGGGTAAAGGAGACCCAGTACTTC. Its protein is CASSPQTGVKETQYF.

The chain combines TRBV27 with TRBJ2-3; tentative D call: TRBD1 (6 bases). This CDR3 is 17 amino acids long. Trimming left V 3 bases short and J 3 bases short, with 19 bases between. Per germline, CDR1 MNHEY and CDR2 SMNVEV (reference sequence). CDR3 in DNA: TGTGCCAGCAGTTTGGAAGGGGGTTGGGGTACGACAGATACGCAGTATTTT. As protein: CASSLEGGWGTTDTQYF.

The V call is TRBV11-3, the J call TRBJ2-1; either TRBD1 or TRBD2 may fit D (5 bases each). The germline V gene encodes CDR1 SGHNT and CDR2 YENEEA. This CDR3 has 17 residues. V lost 5 bases, J lost 3 bases, and 20 bases lay in between. CDR3 protein: CASSPGTLGTLYNEQFF. The DNA of the CDR3 is TGTGCCAGCAGCCCTGGGACCCTGGGAACCCTCTACAATGAGCAGTTCTTC.

V and J are TRBV6-5 and TRBJ1-2; a possible D gene is TRBD1 (5 bases). Germline V CDR1 and CDR2: MNHEY, SVGAGI. V was trimmed by 8 bases and J by 8 bases, leaving 15 bases between them. CDR3 length equals 12 residues. In DNA form, the CDR3 reads TGTGCCAGCTTGACCTCGGGGGGAGGCTACACCTTC. The encoded protein is CASLTSGGGYTF.

The genes are TRBV27 and TRBJ2-7; 8 bases line up with TRBD1. V gave up 0 bases and J gave up 6 bases; unmatched junction bases: 7. Germline CDR1 is MNHEY and CDR2 is SMNVEV (reference sequence). This CDR3 is built from 15 residues. The CDR3 is CASSLSGDRGGEQYF. CDR3 coding DNA: TGTGCCAGCAGTTTATCGGGCGACAGGGGAGGCGAGCAGTACTTC.

The J gene is TRBJ2-5, the V gene TRBV5-1; D may correspond to TRBD1 or TRBD2 (6 bases each). Trimming shortened V by 4 bases and J by 2 bases, and 21 bases separated the two germline ends. CDR3 length: 17 residues. The germline V gene encodes CDR1 SGHRS and CDR2 YFSETQ. The CDR3 region is CASSTRYGWGAQETQYF. The CDR3, as DNA: TGCGCCAGCAGCACCCGATACGGGTGGGGGGCGCAAGAGACCCAGTACTTC.